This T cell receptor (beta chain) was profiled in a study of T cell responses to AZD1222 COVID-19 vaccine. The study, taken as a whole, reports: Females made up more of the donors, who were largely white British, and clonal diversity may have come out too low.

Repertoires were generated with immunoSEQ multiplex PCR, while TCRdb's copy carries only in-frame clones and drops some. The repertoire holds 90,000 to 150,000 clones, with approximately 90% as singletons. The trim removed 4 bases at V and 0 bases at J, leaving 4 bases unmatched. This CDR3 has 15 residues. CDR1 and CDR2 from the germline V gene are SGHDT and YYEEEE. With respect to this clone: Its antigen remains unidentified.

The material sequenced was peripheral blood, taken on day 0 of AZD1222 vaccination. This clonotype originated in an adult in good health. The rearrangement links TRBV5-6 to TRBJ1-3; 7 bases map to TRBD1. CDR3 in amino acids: CASSRTGPSGNTIYF. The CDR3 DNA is TGTGCCAGCAGCCGGACAGGACCCTCTGGAAACACCATATATTTT.